The 16 T cell receptor beta chains below come from one sample, sequenced in a study of cytomegalovirus exposure and HLA in healthy donors. With 60 Vbeta and 13 Jbeta primers, the PCR was carried out. Libraries were prepared by immunoSEQ multiplex PCR; TCRdb keeps only in-frame clonotypes and omits some of them. The sample lists under 200,000 clones, around 80% occurring once. Sequenced: PBMCs. The source is a woman between 45 and 60 years old in good health and CMV-seropositive.

The V call is TRBV6-1, the J call TRBJ1-1; possible D gene TRBD1, 5 bases. This CDR3 contains 14 residues. Trimming took off 5 bases at V and 5 bases at J, with 15 bases between the two ends. CDR1 is MNHNS, CDR2 SASEGT, per germline. Written as DNA, the CDR3 is TGTGCCAGCAGTTGGGGCCAGGCTAAAACTGAAGCTTTCTTT. It encodes CASSWGQAKTEAFF.

The chain joins TRBV19 to TRBJ2-5, with TRBD2 as a possible D gene (5 bases). CDR3 length: 14 residues. Germline V lookup: CDR1 LNHDA, CDR2 SQIVND (reference sequence). Trimming took off 5 bases at V and 3 bases at J, with 13 bases between the two ends. CDR3 region: CASSFHGAEETQYF. In nucleotides, the CDR3 is TGTGCCAGTAGTTTCCATGGAGCGGAAGAGACCCAGTACTTC.

The chain has TRBV6-6 and TRBJ1-2, with TRBD1 matching 8 bases. The CDR3 contains 15 residues. The trim removed 0 bases at V and 9 bases at J, leaving 9 bases unmatched. Germline V CDR1 and CDR2: MNHNY, SVGAGI (reference sequence). In nucleotides, the CDR3 is TGTGCCAGCAGTTACTCCAGGGGGCTGAGTTGGCGCTACACCTTC. It codes for CASSYSRGLSWRYTF.

The rearrangement joins TRBV7-3 to TRBJ2-1; the match to TRBD2 covers 14 bases. After removal of 5 bases from V and 7 bases from J, the junction contained 7 bases not matched to a gene. This CDR3 has 16 residues. Germline CDR1 is SGHTA and CDR2 is FQGTGA. The CDR3 loop reads CASSKPGLAGVNEQFF. Here the CDR3 DNA reads TGTGCCAGCAGCAAACCGGGACTAGCGGGAGTGAATGAGCAGTTCTTC.

This clone was detected only a few times. This CDR3 is CASSPLNRGDYNEQFF. CDR3 bases: TGTGCCAGCAGTCCCCTAAATCGCGGGGATTACAATGAGCAGTTCTTC. The V and J genes are TRBV27 and TRBJ2-1; tentative D call: TRBD2 (6 bases). CDR1 is MNHEY and CDR2 is SMNVEV in the germline V gene (reference sequence). V was pared by 5 bases and J by 4 bases, with 18 bases between. This CDR3 is 16 amino acids long.

The rearrangement joins TRBV13 to TRBJ1-1, with a possible D match to TRBD1 (5 bases). The germline CDR1 and CDR2 sequences are PRHDT and FYEKMQ (reference sequence). The V gene lost 5 bases and the J gene lost 4 bases, with 14 bases spanning the gap. The CDR3 extends over 14 amino acids. The CDR3: CASSPSRGGTEAFF. DNA of the CDR3: TGTGCCAGCAGCCCATCGCGGGGGGGCACTGAAGCTTTCTTT.

The V call is TRBV7-2, the J call TRBJ2-1, with a weak D call TRBD2 (6 bases). Germline loops: CDR1 SGHTA, CDR2 FQGNSA. V dropped 0 bases and J dropped 9 bases, with 18 bases sitting between them. The CDR3 has 16 amino acids. The CDR3 coding sequence is TGTGCCAGCAGCTTAGCCTTCACTAGCAGAACGAGTGAGCAGTTCTTC. Translated, it gives CASSLAFTSRTSEQFF.

This clone was observed a few times. The chain recombines TRBV30 with TRBJ1-4; D possibly corresponds to TRBD1 (5 bases). This CDR3 has 14 amino acids. Trimming shortened V by 0 bases and J by 4 bases, and 9 bases separated the two germline ends. CDR1 and CDR2 from the germline V gene are GTSNPN and SVGIG (reference sequence). Written as DNA, the CDR3 is TGTGCCTGGAGTGTCGGGGGGGATAATGAAAAACTGTTTTTT. Protein sequence: CAWSVGGDNEKLFF.

The chain is built from TRBV10-3 and TRBJ2-2; a possible D gene is TRBD1 (6 bases). CDR3 size: 15 residues. The germline V gene has CDR1 ENHRY and CDR2 SYGVKD. V shed 3 bases and J shed 3 bases, with 11 bases lying between them. CDR3 sequence: CAISDGQLDTGELFF. The DNA for the CDR3 is TGTGCCATCAGTGATGGACAGCTAGACACCGGGGAGCTGTTTTTT.

The rearrangement uses TRBV9 and TRBJ1-1, with TRBD1 identical over 8 bases. Germline CDR1 and CDR2: SGDLS and YYNGEE. There are 16 residues in the CDR3. Trimming took 4 bases from V and 1 from J; bases not matched to a gene: 9. CDR3 loop: CASSTLDRAWNTEAFF. CDR3 sequence (DNA): TGTGCCAGCAGCACCCTGGACAGGGCATGGAACACTGAAGCTTTCTTT.

The sample holds one count of this clone. The chain joins TRBV2 to TRBJ2-7, with 7 bases aligning to TRBD2. The CDR3 runs to 13 residues. Germline loops: CDR1 SNHLY, CDR2 FYNNEI. V trimming: 4 bases; J trimming: 8 bases; junction bases outside the gene matches: 8. The CDR3 coding sequence is TGTGCCAGCAGTGCACTAGCGAGCTTCAAGCAGTACTTC. Residues: CASSALASFKQYF.

This clone was seen a handful of times. The J gene is TRBJ2-7, the V gene TRBV6-5; a possible D gene is TRBD1 (7 bases). The germline V gene has CDR1 MNHEY and CDR2 SVGAGI. This CDR3 region has 15 residues. V lost 2 bases to trimming and J lost 3 bases, with 14 bases between them. The CDR3 region has the DNA TGTGCCAGCAGTTACCGAGACAGGGAGGACTACGAGCAGTACTTC. Translated: CASSYRDREDYEQYF.

The chain couples TRBV10-2 to TRBJ2-2; the match to TRBD2 covers 10 bases. The J segment lost 1 base and the V segment lost 4 bases, leaving 0 bases of the junction unmatched. This CDR3 spans 15 amino acids. The germline V gene encodes CDR1 WSHSY and CDR2 SAAADI. CDR3 sequence: CASSGLAGNTGELFF. The CDR3 nucleotides read TGCGCCAGCAGTGGACTAGCGGGGAACACCGGGGAGCTGTTTTTT.

The chain carries TRBV9 and TRBJ2-7; D is possibly TRBD1 (6 bases). The CDR3 sequence is 15 residues long. V was trimmed by 8 bases and J by 6 bases, leaving 24 bases between them. In germline, CDR1 is SGDLS, CDR2 YYNGEE. The chain's CDR3 is CAREFRAGARSEQYF. The CDR3 DNA sequence: TGTGCCAGAGAGTTTAGGGCAGGGGCTAGGTCCGAGCAGTACTTC.

The chain links TRBV28 to TRBJ2-2, with D hard to call. Per germline, CDR1 MDHEN and CDR2 SYDVKM. The CDR3 length is 15 residues. V lost 6 bases and J lost 2, with 13 bases in between. The CDR3 DNA reads TGTGCCAGCAGACCCCTACGAGATAACACCGGGGAGCTGTTTTTT. It encodes CASRPLRDNTGELFF.

This rearrangement joins TRBV11-1 to TRBJ2-1, with D perhaps matching TRBD2 (5 bases). This CDR3 has 15 amino acids. CDR1 is SGHAT and CDR2 is FQDESV in the germline V gene (reference sequence). The ends were cut back, 6 bases at V and 0 bases at J, with 12 bases in the middle. Here the CDR3 reads CASSPTSISYNEQFF. Written as DNA, the CDR3 is TGTGCCAGCAGTCCTACTAGTATCTCCTACAATGAGCAGTTCTTC.